The source of this T cell receptor beta chain is a study of T cells after yellow fever vaccination. Trimming cost V 3 bases and J 5 bases, with 10 bases left between them. The CDR3 is 13 residues long. This clonotype has a handful of counts. The antigen remains undetermined. Study-wide findings and caveats: Post-booster samples contained most primary-vaccination clones (approximately 95% CD4, less than 90% CD8).

TCRdb re-analysed the 5' RACE reads in MiXCR, keeping a single row per CDR3 protein. Of 300,000 to 400,000 distinct CDR3 sequences in the sample, roughly an eighth were seen once. The sample consisted of CD4+ T cells sorted from PBMCs, taken 15 days after the yellow fever booster vaccination. V usage is TRBV12-3 or TRBV12-4 and J usage is TRBJ1-2; D call uncertain. The sequence came from a man aged 18 to 35 who received the YFV17D yellow fever vaccine. The CDR3 protein is CASSFWEGYGYTF. The CDR3 bases are TGTGCCAGCAGTTTTTGGGAAGGGTATGGCTACACCTTC.